These 6 T cell receptor beta chains were all obtained from the same sample, sequenced in a study of CD8+CD57+ T cells in acquired aplastic anemia (dated by TCRdb to 2016 to 2019). The run used an Illumina HiSeq 2000. Genomic DNA was used as template for profiling of TCR beta VDJ combinations and CDR3 sequences. The public reads were reprocessed in TCRdb via fastp at Q25 and MiXCR, keeping in-frame beta chains. Every entry covers one CDR3 protein and lists the most common genes and DNA from its rows. This sample gives 42,000 or so distinct CDR3 sequences in total; around 63% of them show up just once. The ten largest account for about 25% of the sample. Sequencing was done on a sample of sorted CD4+, CD8+, or CD8+CD57+ T cells (not recorded which) from PBMCs. The receptor set was obtained from a human donor in good health, serving as a control.

J is TRBJ2-5 and V is TRBV15; TRBD2 matches 9 bases. Losses at the gene ends were 3 bases for V and 2 bases for J; bases not matched to a gene: 1. Germline V CDR1 and CDR2: LNHNV, YYDKDF (reference sequence). CDR3 size: 14 residues. The CDR3 reads CATSSLAGQETQYF. The CDR3 DNA reads as TGTGCCACCAGCAGCCTAGCGGGGCAAGAGACCCAGTACTTC.

This clonotype was counted ten times or more. The genes are TRBV11-1 and TRBJ2-7; 10 nucleotides line up with TRBD1. Trimming took 5 bases from V and 5 from J; bases not matched to a gene: 15. Per the germline V gene, CDR1 is SGHAT and CDR2 is FQDESV (reference sequence). The CDR3 totals 17 residues. This chain's CDR3 is CASSISYSGTGAHEQYF. The CDR3 DNA is TGTGCCAGCAGCATAAGTTATTCCGGGACAGGGGCCCACGAGCAGTACTTC.

The count of this clonotype is one. The J gene is TRBJ2-5, the V gene TRBV25-1; 8 positions match TRBD1. Germline V gene lookup returns CDR1 MGHDK and CDR2 SYGVNS. V shed 7 bases and J 3 bases; nucleotides not matched to a gene: 10. This CDR3 has 15 residues. Written as DNA, the CDR3 is TGTGCCAGCAACTATCCCGGGACAGGAAAAGAGACCCAGTACTTC. Encoded protein: CASNYPGTGKETQYF. Looking up the rest from reference TRBV25-1 and TRBJ2-5 gives the full variable domain: EADIYQTPRYLVIGTGKKITLECSQTMGHDKMYWYQQDPGMELHLIHYSYGVNSTEKGDLSSESTVSRIRTEHFPLTLESARPSHTSQYLCASNYPGTGKETQYFGPGTRLLVL.

This clonotype was observed many times. This chain links TRBV11-3 with TRBJ1-1, with D perhaps TRBD1 (6 bases). V was cut by 0 bases and J by 1 base, with 9 bases left in between. The germline gives CDR1 SGHNT, CDR2 YENEEA. The CDR3 length is 15 residues. Here the CDR3 reads CASSLDLTGNTEAFF. CDR3 nucleotides: TGTGCCAGCAGCTTAGATCTGACAGGGAACACTGAAGCTTTCTTT.

About this clonotype itself: The junction differs from germline at one of its ends, possibly a read error. The V and J genes are TRBV5-1 and TRBJ1-1; D gene uncertain. Looked up from germline, CDR1 is SGHRS and CDR2 is YFSETQ. This CDR3 has 14 amino acids. CDR3: CAGSLVGENTEAFF. The CDR3 nucleotides read TGCGCCGGCAGCTTGGTTGGCGAAAACACTGAAGCTTTCTTT.

This chain connects TRBV29-1 to TRBJ2-7; TRBD1 matches 7 bases. This CDR3 comprises 13 residues. V was pared by 6 bases and J by 2 bases, with 7 bases of the junction left unmatched. CDR1 is SQVTM and CDR2 is ANQGSEA in the germline V gene. The chain's CDR3 is CSVAGGDPYEQYF. In DNA form, the CDR3 reads TGCAGCGTGGCAGGGGGTGACCCCTACGAGCAGTACTTC.